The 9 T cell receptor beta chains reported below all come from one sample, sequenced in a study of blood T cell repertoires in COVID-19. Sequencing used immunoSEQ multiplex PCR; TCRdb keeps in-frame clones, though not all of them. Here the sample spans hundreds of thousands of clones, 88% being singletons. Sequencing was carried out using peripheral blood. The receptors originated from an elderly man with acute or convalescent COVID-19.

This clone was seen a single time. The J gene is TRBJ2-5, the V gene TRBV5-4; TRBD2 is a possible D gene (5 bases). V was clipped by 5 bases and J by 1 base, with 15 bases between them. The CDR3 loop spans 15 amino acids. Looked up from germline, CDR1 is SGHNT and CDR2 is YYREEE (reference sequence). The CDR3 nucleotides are TGTGCCAGCAGGGAGAAGAGCGGCAGCCAAGAGACCCAGTACTTC. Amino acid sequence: CASREKSGSQETQYF.

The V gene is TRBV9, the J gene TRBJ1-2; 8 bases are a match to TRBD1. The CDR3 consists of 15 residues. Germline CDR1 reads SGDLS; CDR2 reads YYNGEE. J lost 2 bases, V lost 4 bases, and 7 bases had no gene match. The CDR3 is CASSSGQGGNYGYTF. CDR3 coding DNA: TGTGCCAGCAGCTCAGGACAGGGAGGGAACTATGGCTACACCTTC. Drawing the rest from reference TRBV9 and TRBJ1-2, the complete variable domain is DSGVTQTPKHLITATGQRVTLRCSPRSGDLSVYWYQQSLDQGLQFLIQYYNGEERAKGNILERFSAQQFPDLHSELNLSSLELGDSALYFCASSSGQGGNYGYTFGSGTRLTVV.

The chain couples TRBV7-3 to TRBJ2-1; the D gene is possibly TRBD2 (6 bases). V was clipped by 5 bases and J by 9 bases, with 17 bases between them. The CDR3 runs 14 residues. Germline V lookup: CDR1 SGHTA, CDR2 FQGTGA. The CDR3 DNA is TGTGCCAGCAGCCCTTCGGTGGGAGCGGGTGAGCAGTTCTTC. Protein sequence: CASSPSVGAGEQFF.

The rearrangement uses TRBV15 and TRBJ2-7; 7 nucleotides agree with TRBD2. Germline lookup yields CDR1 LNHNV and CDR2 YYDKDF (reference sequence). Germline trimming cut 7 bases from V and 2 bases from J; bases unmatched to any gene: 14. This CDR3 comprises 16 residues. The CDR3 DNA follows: TGTGCCACCATCACCGAAGGGCGGGAGAGTACCTACGAGCAGTACTTC. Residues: CATITEGRESTYEQYF.

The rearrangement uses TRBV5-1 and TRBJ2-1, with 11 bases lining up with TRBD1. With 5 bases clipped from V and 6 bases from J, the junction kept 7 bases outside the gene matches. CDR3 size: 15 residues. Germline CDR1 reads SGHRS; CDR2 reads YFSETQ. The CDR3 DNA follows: TGCGCCAGCAGACCTCGGGACAGGGGGGTCAATGAGCAGTTCTTC. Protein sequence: CASRPRDRGVNEQFF.

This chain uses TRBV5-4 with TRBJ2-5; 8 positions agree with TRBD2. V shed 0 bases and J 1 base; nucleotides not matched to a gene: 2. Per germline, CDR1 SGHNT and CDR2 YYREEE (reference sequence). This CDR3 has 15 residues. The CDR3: CASSLDSGAQETQYF. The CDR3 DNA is TGTGCCAGCAGCTTGGATAGCGGGGCCCAAGAGACCCAGTACTTC.

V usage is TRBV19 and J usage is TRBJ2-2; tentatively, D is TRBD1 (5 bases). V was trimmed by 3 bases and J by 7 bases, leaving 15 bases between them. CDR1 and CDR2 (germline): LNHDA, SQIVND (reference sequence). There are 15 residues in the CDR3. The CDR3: CASSIWAGSHGELFF. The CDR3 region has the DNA TGTGCCAGTAGTATCTGGGCAGGGTCTCACGGGGAGCTGTTTTTT.

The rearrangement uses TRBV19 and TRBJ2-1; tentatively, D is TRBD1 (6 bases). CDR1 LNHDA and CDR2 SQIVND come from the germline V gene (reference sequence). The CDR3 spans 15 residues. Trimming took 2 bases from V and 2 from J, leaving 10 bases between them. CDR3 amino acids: CASSIIQGTYNEQFF. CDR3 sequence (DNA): TGTGCCAGTAGTATAATACAGGGTACCTACAATGAGCAGTTCTTC.

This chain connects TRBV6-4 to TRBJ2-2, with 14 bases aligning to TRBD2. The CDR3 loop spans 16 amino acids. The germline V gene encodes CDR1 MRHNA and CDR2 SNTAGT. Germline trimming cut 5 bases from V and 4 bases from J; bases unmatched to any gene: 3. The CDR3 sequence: CASSTGTSGSTGELFF. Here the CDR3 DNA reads TGTGCCAGCAGTACCGGGACTAGCGGGAGCACCGGGGAGCTGTTTTTT.